Each of the 15 T cell receptor beta chains below was sequenced from the same sample in a study of T cell repertoires in cytomegalovirus infection. TCRdb used MiXCR to reprocess the reads, holding one entry per CDR3 protein. The sample has about 250,000 distinct CDR3 sequences; about 7% are singletons. The sample consisted of PBMCs. The source of these receptors is a human donor in good health (CMV status not recorded). Some clones in this sample may be carry-over from other donors' samples.

This clonotype was counted at least ten times. The J gene is TRBJ2-7, the V gene TRBV6-2 or TRBV6-3; 12 bases align to TRBD1. The V gene's germline CDR1 is MNHEY and CDR2 SVGEGT. The V gene end was trimmed by 5 bases and the J gene end by 4 bases; junction bases not matched to a gene: 18. The CDR3 contains 19 residues. The CDR3 bases are TGTGCCAGCAGTGGGGCCGTTCCATCGTCGGGACAGGGGGCTTACGAGCAGTACTTC. It codes for CASSGAVPSSGQGAYEQYF.

This clonotype was detected ten times or more. The rearrangement joins TRBV3-1 to TRBJ2-6; no definite D call. Trimming shortened V by 0 bases and J by 0 bases, and 6 bases separated the two germline ends. CDR1 and CDR2 (germline): LGHDT, YNNKEL (reference sequence). The CDR3 is made up of 16 amino acids. This CDR3 is CASSQDTGSGANVLTF. CDR3 coding DNA: TGTGCCAGCAGCCAAGATACGGGCTCTGGGGCCAACGTCCTGACTTTC. Full variable domain (remainder filled in from reference TRBV3-1 and TRBJ2-6): DTAVSQTPKYLVTQMGNDKSIKCEQNLGHDTMYWYKQDSKKFLKIMFSYNNKELIINETVPNRFSPKSPDKAHLNLHINSLELGDSAVYFCASSQDTGSGANVLTFGAGSRLTVL.

The chain employs TRBV7-3 and TRBJ2-1, with 8 bases lining up with TRBD2. With V trimmed by 3 bases and J by 7 bases, 8 bases remained unmatched. This CDR3 contains 15 residues. Germline CDR1 and CDR2: SGHTA and FQGTGA. This CDR3 reads CASSLSSGSWNEQFF. The CDR3 DNA reads TGTGCCAGCAGCTTGTCCAGCGGGAGCTGGAATGAGCAGTTCTTC.

The chain carries TRBV28 and TRBJ1-2; the match to TRBD1 covers 10 bases. Germline CDR1 MDHEN, CDR2 SYDVKM. The CDR3 extends over 16 amino acids. The ends lost 2 bases at V and 6 bases at J; junction bases unmatched: 9. The CDR3 DNA follows: TGTGCCAGCAGTTTACGGACAGGGGGTCTGTTGGATGGCTACACCTTC. Translating gives CASSLRTGGLLDGYTF.

This clonotype was seen at least ten times. The chain links TRBV11-3 to TRBJ1-1; 9 nucleotides agree with TRBD1. The CDR3 is made up of 14 amino acids. V trimming: 4 bases; J trimming: 7 bases; junction bases outside the gene matches: 7. Germline V CDR1 and CDR2: SGHNT, YENEEA. The CDR3 loop reads CASSYRTGDYEAFF. Written as DNA, the CDR3 is TGTGCCAGCAGCTATCGGACAGGGGATTATGAAGCTTTCTTT.

This sequence joins TRBV6-2 or TRBV6-3 and TRBJ1-5, with D uncertain. From germline, CDR1 is MNHEY and CDR2 SVGEGT. This CDR3 has 19 residues. V gave up 3 bases and J gave up 1 base, with 22 bases separating them. The CDR3: CASSYQAGPGPRSNQPQHF. As DNA, the CDR3 is TGTGCCAGCAGTTATCAGGCCGGGCCAGGCCCTAGGAGCAATCAGCCCCAGCATTTT.

This clonotype was seen a handful of times. The rearrangement links TRBV4-2 to TRBJ1-2; TRBD1 might be the D (6 bases). The CDR3 has 16 amino acids. The germline gives CDR1 LGHNA, CDR2 YNFKEQ. V was pared by 0 bases and J by 4 bases, with 15 bases between. CDR3 loop: CASSQDPQGESYGYTF. CDR3 coding DNA: TGTGCCAGCAGCCAAGATCCACAGGGTGAGAGCTATGGCTACACCTTC.

This clonotype was seen ten or more times. The gene calls are TRBV2 and TRBJ2-1; no clear D. The V end was cut by 5 bases, the J end by 7 bases, with 12 bases between. CDR3 length: 13 amino acids. Germline V gene data show CDR1 as SNHLY and CDR2 as FYNNEI. CDR3 protein: CASSSFLINEQFF. Written as DNA, the CDR3 is TGTGCCAGCAGTAGTTTTTTAATAAATGAGCAGTTCTTC.

This clonotype was seen only a few times. The CDR3 DNA sequence: TGCAGTGCTAGAGAGATAAACCCCGGGACAGGGGACTATCAGCCCCAGCATTTT. Translated: CSAREINPGTGDYQPQHF. This chain connects TRBV20-1 to TRBJ1-5; 10 positions agree with TRBD1. The ends lost 0 bases at V and 5 bases at J; junction bases unmatched: 13. CDR3 length equals 18 residues. CDR1 DFQATT and CDR2 SNEGSKA come from the germline V gene (reference sequence).

This clonotype was detected many times. J is TRBJ2-7 and V is TRBV11-2, with unresolved D. This CDR3 contains 14 residues. Trimming removed 1 base at V and 1 base at J, with 8 bases between. Germline-derived CDR1 and CDR2 are SGHAT and FQNNGV. CDR3 DNA sequence: TGTGCCAGCAGCTTAGCGTTCCTTTCCTACGAGCAGTACTTC. Its protein is CASSLAFLSYEQYF.

The sample holds many counts of this clonotype. V is TRBV20-1 and J is TRBJ1-4; possibly TRBD1 for D (5 bases). The CDR3 runs to 15 residues. Trimming cost V 0 bases and J 7 bases, with 15 bases left between them. Germline CDR1 reads DFQATT; CDR2 reads SNEGSKA (reference sequence). CDR3 coding DNA: TGCAGTGCTAGAGACAGGGTGTCTGCGCTTGAAAAACTGTTTTTT. This encodes CSARDRVSALEKLFF.

This clonotype was observed many times. V gene TRBV4-3 combines with J gene TRBJ2-1; a possible D gene is TRBD1 (5 bases). The CDR3 length is 17 residues. Trimming removed 2 bases at V and 5 bases at J, with 19 bases between. CDR1 is LGHNA and CDR2 is YSLEER in the germline V gene. The CDR3 DNA reads as TGCGCCAGCAGCCAATCCCGGACAAGTCGTCCCGACAATGAGCAGTTCTTC. Amino acid sequence: CASSQSRTSRPDNEQFF.

This clonotype was seen ten or more times. The chain joins TRBV11-2 to TRBJ2-7; TRBD1 aligns across 9 bases. The V gene end was trimmed by 1 base and the J gene end by 1 base; junction bases not matched to a gene: 2. Germline assignment: CDR1 SGHAT and CDR2 FQNNGV. The CDR3 totals 15 residues. The CDR3 here is CASSLVGTGSYEQYF. CDR3 DNA: TGTGCCAGCAGCTTAGTAGGGACAGGGTCCTACGAGCAGTACTTC.

This clonotype was recorded many times. The chain links TRBV4-1 to TRBJ1-1; TRBD1 might be the D (6 bases). From germline, CDR1 is MGHRA and CDR2 YSYEKL. The V and J ends lost 1 base and 2 bases respectively, with 14 bases between them. The CDR3 runs to 16 residues. DNA of the CDR3: TGCGCCAGCAGCCAAGGGTGGGGGCAGGGTAACACTGAAGCTTTCTTT. Translating it yields CASSQGWGQGNTEAFF.

There are many counts of this clonotype. This sequence joins TRBV7-2 and TRBJ1-3, with D tentatively TRBD1 (5 bases). Trimming pared 5 bases from V and 0 bases from J, leaving 14 bases between. This CDR3 has 16 amino acids. CDR1 SGHTA and CDR2 FQGNSA come from the germline V gene. The CDR3 DNA reads TGTGCCAGCAGCCTCTCCGGGGGGGGCTCTGGAAACACCATATATTTT. Its translation: CASSLSGGGSGNTIYF.